The 29 T cell receptor beta chains below all came from one sample that was sequenced in a study of T cell responses to AZD1222 COVID-19 vaccine. The assay was immunoSEQ multiplex PCR, and TCRdb's table has in-frame clones only and misses some. The profile shows roughly 100,000 clones, more than 85% of them singletons. The sequences come from peripheral blood, collected on day 0 of AZD1222 vaccination. Source of these receptors: an adult in good health.

The chain recombines TRBV11-3 with TRBJ2-1; D not certain. The CDR3 has 14 residues. In germline, CDR1 is SGHNT, CDR2 YENEEA. V gave up 5 bases and J gave up 0 bases, with 8 bases separating them. In nucleotides, the CDR3 is TGTGCCAGCAGCGGGTCAGGCTCCTACAATGAGCAGTTCTTC. It specifies CASSGSGSYNEQFF.

This chain uses TRBV28 with TRBJ2-2, with D possibly TRBD2 on 6 matching bases. The CDR3 has 14 amino acids. The germline V and J ends were trimmed by 7 bases and 5 bases, with 14 bases remaining between them. In germline, CDR1 is MDHEN, CDR2 SYDVKM. CDR3 DNA: TGTGCCAGCACAGCGGGCCCTGGGACCGGGGAGCTGTTTTTT. Protein product: CASTAGPGTGELFF.

The J gene is TRBJ2-1, the V gene TRBV11-3; no firm D call. The CDR3 runs to 14 residues. Germline lookup yields CDR1 SGHNT and CDR2 YENEEA. V was cut by 0 bases and J by 6 bases, with 9 bases left in between. CDR3 region: CASSLELGFNEQFF. The CDR3 region has the DNA TGTGCCAGCAGCTTAGAACTGGGTTTCAATGAGCAGTTCTTC.

On this clone: This CDR3 is also generated by other DNA sequences in the sample. The genes are TRBV5-1 and TRBJ2-5; D might be TRBD1 (5 bases). CDR3 size: 14 residues. Trimming left V 2 bases short and J 5 bases short, with 13 bases between. Germline CDR1 reads SGHRS; CDR2 reads YFSETQ. The CDR3 loop is CASSFRELRETQYF. CDR3 bases: TGCGCCAGCAGCTTCAGGGAACTTAGGGAGACCCAGTACTTC. Together with reference TRBV5-1 and TRBJ2-5, the CDR3 gives the full variable domain: KAGVTQTPRYLIKTRGQQVTLSCSPISGHRSVSWYQQTPGQGLQFLFEYFSETQRNKGNFPGRFSGRQFSNSRSEMNVSTLELGDSALYLCASSFRELRETQYFGPGTRLLVL.

The gene calls are TRBV2 and TRBJ1-2; D is unclear. There are 13 residues in the CDR3. CDR1 SNHLY and CDR2 FYNNEI come from the germline V gene. V was trimmed by 7 bases and J by 8 bases, leaving 17 bases between them. CDR3 bases: TGTGCCAGCATGGAGGACTCAATCGGGGGCTACACCTTC. As protein: CASMEDSIGGYTF.

This clone was seen more than once but under ten times. The chain carries TRBV7-9 and TRBJ1-2; D not resolved. Germline V gene lookup returns CDR1 SEHNR and CDR2 FQNEAQ (reference sequence). This CDR3 comprises 12 residues. The ends were cut back, 3 bases at V and 5 bases at J, with 7 bases in the middle. The CDR3 DNA is TGTGCCAGCAGCTTTGAGCTATATGGCTACACCTTC. Protein product: CASSFELYGYTF. Using reference TRBV7-9 and TRBJ1-2 for the parts outside the CDR3, the full variable domain is DTGVSQNPRHKITKRGQNVTFRCDPISEHNRLYWYRQTLGQGPEFLTYFQNEAQLEKSRLLSDRFSAERPKGSFSTLEIQRTEQGDSAMYLCASSFELYGYTFGSGTRLTVV.

This clone was seen only once. The V call is TRBV25-1, the J call TRBJ1-6; D possibly corresponds to TRBD1 (5 bases). Deletions cut 2 bases from V and 8 bases from J, with 10 bases between. In germline, CDR1 is MGHDK, CDR2 SYGVNS. The CDR3 contains 14 residues. In DNA form, the CDR3 reads TGTGCCAGCAGTGAACAGGGTTATTATTCACCCCTCCACTTT. Protein product: CASSEQGYYSPLHF.

This chain links TRBV5-1 with TRBJ1-2; 9 bases align to TRBD1. V dropped 8 bases and J dropped 7; count of bases not matched to a gene: 12. The CDR3 covers 14 residues. Germline CDR1 is SGHRS and CDR2 is YFSETQ. CDR3 in DNA: TGCGCCAGTGGGCCGGGACAGGGTACTTCTGGCTACACCTTC. Its protein product is CASGPGQGTSGYTF.

This clone was seen more than once but under ten times. The chain joins TRBV5-1 to TRBJ1-1; TRBD1 matches at 8 bases. In germline, CDR1 is SGHRS, CDR2 YFSETQ. J lost 4 bases, V lost 3 bases, and 5 bases had no gene match. The CDR3 has 14 amino acids. CDR3 amino acids: CASSSTGVATEAFF. In nucleotides, the CDR3 is TGCGCCAGCAGCTCGACAGGGGTGGCCACTGAAGCTTTCTTT. The whole variable domain, filled in from reference TRBV5-1 and TRBJ1-1, reads KAGVTQTPRYLIKTRGQQVTLSCSPISGHRSVSWYQQTPGQGLQFLFEYFSETQRNKGNFPGRFSGRQFSNSRSEMNVSTLELGDSALYLCASSSTGVATEAFFGQGTRLTVV.

V is TRBV6-1 and J is TRBJ1-6; 7 bases fit TRBD1. The CDR3 length is 16 residues. Trimming removed 4 bases from V and 6 bases from J; junction bases left unmatched: 9. Germline CDR1 is MNHNS and CDR2 is SASEGT. CDR3 in amino acids: CASSVTGDLPNSPLHF. CDR3 bases: TGTGCCAGCAGTGTTACAGGGGACCTCCCTAATTCACCCCTCCACTTT.

This clone was seen only once. The genes are TRBV6-2 or TRBV6-3 and TRBJ2-1, with 7 bases matching TRBD1. The CDR3 sequence is 14 residues long. Trimming at V came to 2 bases and at J to 8 bases, leaving 6 bases not matched to a gene. Germline V gene data show CDR1 as MNHEY and CDR2 as SVGEGT. CDR3 in DNA: TGTGCCAGCAGTTACCGGGTAGGGGGCGATGAGCAGTTCTTC. Its translation: CASSYRVGGDEQFF.

The chain carries TRBV7-9 and TRBJ2-1; TRBD1 aligns across 12 bases. The CDR3 consists of 18 residues. With V trimmed by 6 bases and J by 5 bases, 14 bases remained unmatched. The germline V gene has CDR1 SEHNR and CDR2 FQNEAQ (reference sequence). The chain's CDR3 is CASRRNFRDRGLDNEQFF. The CDR3 DNA reads TGTGCCAGCAGACGTAACTTCCGGGACAGGGGGCTTGACAATGAGCAGTTCTTC.

The rearrangement joins TRBV3-1 (or the pseudogene TRBV3-2) to TRBJ1-1; D possibly corresponds to TRBD1 (5 bases). Trimming shortened V by 5 bases and J by 9 bases, and 16 bases separated the two germline ends. CDR3 length equals 13 residues. Germline CDR1 is LGHDT and CDR2 is YNNKEL (reference sequence). CDR3 amino acids: CASSWGTSPKAFF. CDR3 nucleotides: TGTGCCAGCAGCTGGGGGACCTCCCCTAAAGCTTTCTTT.

CDR3 DNA: TGTGCCAGTAGTCGACCACAGCAACAAGAGACCCAGTACTTC. Protein sequence: CASSRPQQQETQYF. The genes are TRBV19 and TRBJ2-5, with no clear D. Germline CDR1 LNHDA, CDR2 SQIVND (reference sequence). V shed 5 bases and J shed 2 bases, with 12 bases lying between them. This CDR3 is 14 amino acids long.

The chain employs TRBV5-6 and TRBJ2-3, with D hard to call. The CDR3 contains 18 residues. V was clipped by 2 bases and J by 1 base, with 20 bases between them. Germline CDR1 and CDR2: SGHDT and YYEEEE. In DNA form, the CDR3 reads TGTGCCAGCAGCTTAGGCCTTCCCCCTAACTCCGGCACAGATACGCAGTATTTT. This translates into CASSLGLPPNSGTDTQYF.

The V and J genes are TRBV7-2 and TRBJ2-7; TRBD2 might be the D (6 bases). V was cut by 3 bases and J by 7 bases, with 19 bases left in between. The CDR3 spans 15 residues. Germline V lookup: CDR1 SGHTA, CDR2 FQGNSA. The CDR3 protein is CASSFQGDGSSEQYF. In DNA form, the CDR3 reads TGTGCCAGCAGCTTCCAAGGGGACGGGAGTTCGGAGCAGTACTTC. Complete variable domain (other parts from reference TRBV7-2 and TRBJ2-7): GAGVSQSPSNKVTEKGKDVELRCDPISGHTALYWYRQSLGQGLEFLIYFQGNSAPDKSGLPSDRFSAERTGGSVSTLTIQRTQQEDSAVYLCASSFQGDGSSEQYFGPGTRLTVT.

This clone has only one observation. The chain links TRBV7-9 to TRBJ2-1, with TRBD1 matching 9 bases. CDR3 length: 17 residues. Germline V lookup: CDR1 SEHNR, CDR2 FQNEAQ (reference sequence). The V gene end was trimmed by 4 bases and the J gene end by 6 bases; junction bases not matched to a gene: 13. CDR3 bases: TGTGCCAGCAGCTCCCTCCCCGCCGGGACAGGGACCAATGAGCAGTTCTTC. Its translation is CASSSLPAGTGTNEQFF.

This chain connects TRBV3-1 (or the pseudogene TRBV3-2) to TRBJ1-1, with D perhaps matching TRBD1 (5 bases). Trimming shortened V by 4 bases and J by 6 bases, and 12 bases separated the two germline ends. The CDR3 consists of 13 residues. Germline V gene sequence: CDR1 LGHDT, CDR2 YNNKEL (reference sequence). The CDR3 DNA follows: TGTGCCAGCAGCCGGGAGGGACTATCTGAAGCTTTCTTT. Protein sequence: CASSREGLSEAFF.

The CDR3 sequence: CASSRDRDTGELFF. CDR3 sequence (DNA): TGTGCCAGCAGCCGGGACAGGGATACCGGGGAGCTGTTTTTT. The rearrangement joins TRBV5-5 to TRBJ2-2, with 9 bases fitting TRBD1. CDR3 size: 14 residues. Germline V gene lookup returns CDR1 SGHKS and CDR2 YYEKEE (reference sequence). The junction had 3 bases not matched to a gene; V was cut back by 4 bases and J by 5 bases. Filled out from reference TRBV5-5 and TRBJ2-2, the complete variable domain reads DAGVTQSPTHLIKTRGQQVTLRCSPISGHKSVSWYQQVLGQGPQFIFQYYEKEERGRGNFPDRFSARQFPNYSSELNVNALLLGDSALYLCASSRDRDTGELFFGEGSRLTVL.

The rearrangement joins TRBV7-8 to TRBJ2-2, with 11 bases lining up with TRBD1. The CDR3 extends over 16 amino acids. CDR1 is SGHVS and CDR2 is FQNEAQ in the germline V gene. With 5 bases clipped from V and 5 bases from J, the junction kept 7 bases outside the gene matches. CDR3 region: CASSPGTGGDTGELFF. The CDR3 nucleotides are TGTGCCAGCAGCCCAGGGACAGGGGGAGATACCGGGGAGCTGTTTTTT.

The chain is built from TRBV9 and TRBJ2-1; D call uncertain. The CDR3 contains 14 residues. Trimming cost V 0 bases and J 5 bases, with 9 bases left between them. Germline V gives CDR1 SGDLS, CDR2 YYNGEE. The CDR3 region is CASSVVGSNNEQFF. As DNA, the CDR3 is TGTGCCAGCAGCGTAGTTGGATCGAACAATGAGCAGTTCTTC.

The V call is TRBV19, the J call TRBJ2-1; 11 bases line up with TRBD1. The CDR3 sequence is 13 residues long. V shed 6 bases, J shed 14 bases, and the junction held 9 bases outside the gene matches. Germline V gene lookup returns CDR1 LNHDA and CDR2 SQIVND (reference sequence). CDR3 sequence (DNA): TGTGCCAGTAGGGACAGGGGGCACGGAAGGGAGTTCTTC. Its translation: CASRDRGHGREFF.

The chain is built from TRBV2 and TRBJ1-1; the D gene is possibly TRBD1 (5 bases). Trimming stripped 2 bases from V and 5 bases from J, with 12 bases between. The germline V gene has CDR1 SNHLY and CDR2 FYNNEI. CDR3 length: 14 residues. Here the CDR3 reads CASSEWGEGTEAFF. The DNA of the CDR3 is TGTGCCAGCAGTGAATGGGGGGAGGGAACTGAAGCTTTCTTT.

The count of this clone is one. CDR3 nucleotides: TGTGCCAGCAGTTACGAAAAGGGGAACATTCAGTACTTC. Amino acid sequence: CASSYEKGNIQYF. The chain links TRBV6-5 to TRBJ2-4, with a possible D match to TRBD1 (5 bases). The CDR3 covers 13 residues. From germline, CDR1 is MNHEY and CDR2 SVGAGI. V was pared by 2 bases and J by 7 bases, with 9 bases between.

The chain carries TRBV7-2 and TRBJ1-3; weak D call: TRBD1 (5 bases). The ends were cut back, 5 bases at V and 2 bases at J, with 10 bases in the middle. CDR3 length: 14 residues. CDR1 and CDR2 from the germline V gene are SGHTA and FQGNSA. For the CDR3, the DNA is TGTGCCAGCAGCCCCCAGGGTACTGGAAACACCATATATTTT. This sequence encodes CASSPQGTGNTIYF.

The chain employs TRBV5-1 and TRBJ2-4, with 7 nucleotides matching TRBD2. This CDR3 is built from 17 residues. Germline V gene data show CDR1 as SGHRS and CDR2 as YFSETQ. The ends lost 4 bases at V and 3 bases at J; junction bases unmatched: 13. CDR3: CASSPPEAGEGKNIQYF. For the CDR3, the DNA is TGCGCCAGCAGCCCCCCGGAGGCGGGAGAGGGCAAAAACATTCAGTACTTC.

V gene TRBV20-1 combines with J gene TRBJ2-2, with D tentatively TRBD1 or TRBD2 (5 bases each). CDR3 length equals 18 residues. Trimming took 3 bases from V and 0 from J, leaving 20 bases between them. In germline, CDR1 is DFQATT, CDR2 SNEGSKA (reference sequence). DNA of the CDR3: TGCAGTGCTAGTTCCGGGACCAAGAGAACCGCGAACACCGGGGAGCTGTTTTTT. It translates to CSASSGTKRTANTGELFF.

The chain uses TRBV20-1 and TRBJ2-2; D gene uncertain. There are 11 residues in the CDR3. V was shortened by 5 bases and J by 2 bases, with 3 bases between the two germline ends. Germline loops: CDR1 DFQATT, CDR2 SNEGSKA (reference sequence). CDR3 residues: CSAENTGELFF. CDR3 sequence (DNA): TGCAGTGCTGAAAACACCGGGGAGCTGTTTTTT.

The rearrangement joins TRBV20-1 to TRBJ1-1; D ambiguous. CDR3 size: 12 residues. The V and J ends lost 3 bases and 4 bases respectively, with 9 bases between them. Per the germline V gene, CDR1 is DFQATT and CDR2 is SNEGSKA (reference sequence). The DNA of the CDR3 is TGCAGTGCTAGTACGGTGGGCACTGAAGCTTTCTTT. This codes for CSASTVGTEAFF.